The clone carrying this T cell receptor (beta chain) appeared many times. Its antigen remains unidentified. These data originate in a study of blood T cells in healthy people across ages. Notes on the study in general: Long-lived donors exceeded aged donors in naive CD4+ cells and diversity. Estimates of diversity drawn from one million T cells were considered underestimates.

For the second PCR, which ran for roughly 7 to 11 cycles, a sample-barcoded 5' primer and a J-beta primer mix were used. TCRdb used MiXCR to reprocess the 5' RACE reads, holding one entry per CDR3 protein. The data hold 590,000 or so distinct CDR3 sequences, with about 30% observed a single time. The CDR3 covers 11 residues. V lost 6 bases and J lost 7, with 9 bases in between. Peripheral blood from each donor was collected in a volume of 8.5 to 10 milliliters. The chain couples TRBV12-3 or TRBV12-4 to TRBJ2-5; no clear D gene. Sequenced sample: blood. This clonotype was obtained from a woman at least 80 years old in good health. The CDR3 is CASSFLGTQYF. The CDR3 region has the DNA TGTGCCAGCAGCTTCCTAGGGACCCAGTACTTC.